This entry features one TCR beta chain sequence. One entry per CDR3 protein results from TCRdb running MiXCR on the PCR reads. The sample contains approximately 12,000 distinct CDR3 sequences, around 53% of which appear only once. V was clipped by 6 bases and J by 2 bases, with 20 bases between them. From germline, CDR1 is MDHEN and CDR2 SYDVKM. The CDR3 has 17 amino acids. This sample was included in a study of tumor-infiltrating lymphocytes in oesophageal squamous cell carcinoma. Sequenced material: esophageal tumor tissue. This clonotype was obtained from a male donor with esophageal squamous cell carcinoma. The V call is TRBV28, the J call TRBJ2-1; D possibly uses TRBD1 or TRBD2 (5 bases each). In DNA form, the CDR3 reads TGTGCCAGCAGGCCCCCTACCGGGACGCCCGCCTACAATGAGCAGTTCTTC. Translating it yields CASRPPTGTPAYNEQFF. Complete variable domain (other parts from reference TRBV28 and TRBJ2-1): DVKVTQSSRYLVKRTGEKVFLECVQDMDHENMFWYRQDPGLGLRLIYFSYDVKMKEKGDIPEGYSVSREKKERFSLILESASTNQTSMYLCASRPPTGTPAYNEQFFGPGTRLTVL.